Each of the 24 T cell receptor beta chains below was sequenced from the same sample in a study of cytomegalovirus exposure and HLA in healthy donors. Repertoires were generated with immunoSEQ multiplex PCR, while TCRdb's copy carries only in-frame clones and drops some. The sample carries about 75,000 clones, 85% recorded once. The sequenced sample was PBMCs. These receptors were taken from a man aged 30 to 39 in good health and CMV-seronegative.

CDR3 DNA: TGCGCCAGCAGCCGCCGGGGACAGGGGGTGACCGAAGATACGCAGTATTTT. Its protein is CASSRRGQGVTEDTQYF. The V call is TRBV4-1, the J call TRBJ2-3; TRBD1 aligns across 11 bases. Germline V gene sequence: CDR1 MGHRA, CDR2 YSYEKL. With 4 bases clipped from V and 5 bases from J, the junction kept 11 bases outside the gene matches. The CDR3 has 17 residues.

The rearrangement links TRBV15 to TRBJ2-1; D might be TRBD2 (5 bases). This CDR3 is built from 17 residues. In germline, CDR1 is LNHNV, CDR2 YYDKDF (reference sequence). V was clipped by 0 bases and J by 0 bases, with 12 bases between them. Here the CDR3 DNA reads TGTGCCACCAGCAGAGACCCTAGCCTGAGCTCCTACAATGAGCAGTTCTTC. Amino acids: CATSRDPSLSSYNEQFF.

The chain carries TRBV7-2 and TRBJ2-1, with D possibly matching TRBD2 (5 bases). CDR3 length equals 13 residues. From germline, CDR1 is SGHTA and CDR2 FQGNSA. Trimming removed 5 bases at V and 5 bases at J, with 10 bases between. CDR3 loop: CASSANGNNEQFF. As DNA, the CDR3 is TGTGCCAGCAGCGCCAACGGGAACAATGAGCAGTTCTTC.

The chain combines TRBV6-1 with TRBJ1-5, with D perhaps TRBD1 (5 bases). The germline V gene has CDR1 MNHNS and CDR2 SASEGT. This CDR3 contains 13 residues. V was trimmed by 8 bases and J by 5 bases, leaving 13 bases between them. The CDR3 bases are TGTGCCAGCCGCCTGACACAGGATCAGCCCCAGCATTTT. Encoded protein: CASRLTQDQPQHF.

Written as DNA, the CDR3 is TGTGCCAGCAGCTCCCAGATAAGAGGCACTGAAGCTTTCTTT. This encodes CASSSQIRGTEAFF. V and J are TRBV7-9 and TRBJ1-1; D is ambiguous. Per the germline V gene, CDR1 is SEHNR and CDR2 is FQNEAQ (reference sequence). The CDR3 loop spans 14 amino acids. V was clipped by 4 bases and J by 4 bases, with 13 bases between them.

V usage is TRBV19 and J usage is TRBJ2-6; D unclear. CDR3 size: 15 residues. Per the germline V gene, CDR1 is LNHDA and CDR2 is SQIVND (reference sequence). V dropped 5 bases and J dropped 7 bases, with 15 bases sitting between them. Here the CDR3 reads CASSRNIVGANVLTF. Written as DNA, the CDR3 is TGTGCCAGTAGTCGGAACATAGTGGGCGCCAACGTCCTGACTTTC.

V is TRBV9 and J is TRBJ1-2, with 7 bases that match TRBD1. Germline V gives CDR1 SGDLS, CDR2 YYNGEE. The CDR3 has 16 amino acids. J gave up 8 bases and V 4 bases, and 17 bases lay outside the gene matches. This CDR3 reads CASSYTRDRQLSGYTF. DNA for the CDR3: TGTGCCAGCAGCTATACCCGGGACAGACAACTATCAGGCTACACCTTC.

J is TRBJ1-5 and V is TRBV4-3, with 7 bases lining up with TRBD1. This CDR3 contains 15 residues. CDR1 is LGHNA and CDR2 is YSLEER in the germline V gene. V was pared by 0 bases and J by 6 bases, with 5 bases of the junction left unmatched. The CDR3 DNA sequence: TGCGCCAGCAGCCAAGATGTACAGGGGAGTCAGCCCCAGCATTTT. As protein: CASSQDVQGSQPQHF.

The gene calls are TRBV11-2 and TRBJ1-1; D is undetermined. The ends were cut back, 8 bases at V and 1 base at J, with 11 bases in the middle. Germline V gene sequence: CDR1 SGHAT, CDR2 FQNNGV. The CDR3 consists of 13 residues. CDR3 nucleotides: TGTGCCAGCGGTCAGGTGAAGAACACTGAAGCTTTCTTT. Its protein product is CASGQVKNTEAFF.

J is TRBJ2-3 and V is TRBV7-2, with D possibly TRBD1 on 5 matching bases. Trimming pared 5 bases from V and 3 bases from J, leaving 9 bases between. Germline CDR1 and CDR2: SGHTA and FQGNSA. The CDR3 has 13 amino acids. The CDR3 nucleotides read TGTGCCAGCAGCAGTCGACAGACAGATACGCAGTATTTT. This sequence encodes CASSSRQTDTQYF.

The chain joins TRBV29-1 to TRBJ1-2; TRBD1 might be the D (6 bases). V lost 6 bases, J lost 5 bases, and 16 bases lay in between. This CDR3 region has 13 residues. Germline CDR1 and CDR2: SQVTM and ANQGSEA. The CDR3 bases are TGCAGCGTGGGGGACATACTAATATATGGCTACACCTTC. Amino acid sequence: CSVGDILIYGYTF.

The V call is TRBV10-2, the J call TRBJ1-4; 8 nucleotides align to TRBD1. This CDR3 spans 15 amino acids. Germline-derived CDR1 and CDR2 are WSHSY and SAAADI. J was trimmed by 0 bases and V by 6 bases; bases with no gene match: 3. The CDR3 DNA reads as TGCGCCAGCAGGGGACAGGCTGCAACTAATGAAAAACTGTTTTTT. Protein sequence: CASRGQAATNEKLFF.

In this sample, this clone turned up once. V gene TRBV6-5 combines with J gene TRBJ1-1; D is uncertain. The CDR3 runs to 14 residues. V was clipped by 8 bases and J by 0 bases, with 13 bases between them. The germline gives CDR1 MNHEY, CDR2 SVGAGI. Here the CDR3 reads CASSLGRLNTEAFF. In DNA form, the CDR3 reads TGTGCCAGCTCCCTGGGCAGATTGAACACTGAAGCTTTCTTT.

The CDR3 here is CASSGTSADTQYF. CDR3 DNA: TGCGCCAGCAGCGGGACTAGCGCAGATACGCAGTATTTT. The chain joins TRBV5-1 to TRBJ2-3, with 10 positions matching TRBD2. In germline, CDR1 is SGHRS, CDR2 YFSETQ. Losses at the gene ends were 4 bases for V and 4 bases for J; bases not matched to a gene: 0. CDR3 length: 13 residues.

V gene TRBV7-9 combines with J gene TRBJ2-3; D not resolved. CDR1 and CDR2 from the germline V gene are SEHNR and FQNEAQ (reference sequence). Trimming took off 4 bases at V and 4 bases at J, with 6 bases between the two ends. This CDR3 comprises 12 residues. CDR3 nucleotide sequence: TGTGCCAGCAGCTCTACTGCAGATACGCAGTATTTT. As protein: CASSSTADTQYF.

V usage is TRBV5-4 and J usage is TRBJ1-1; 9 bases fit TRBD1. The CDR3 has 15 residues. Germline assignment: CDR1 SGHNT and CDR2 YYREEE (reference sequence). V gave up 4 bases and J gave up 2 bases; unmatched junction bases: 6. CDR3 DNA sequence: TGTGCCAGCAGCACCGACAGGGGGAGAAACACTGAAGCTTTCTTT. This encodes CASSTDRGRNTEAFF.

This rearrangement joins TRBV30 to TRBJ2-7; D is unclear. This CDR3 spans 12 amino acids. Germline V CDR1 and CDR2: GTSNPN, SVGIG (reference sequence). V lost 5 bases and J lost 1, with 9 bases in between. CDR3 nucleotides: TGTGCCTGGTCCCCAGGTTCCTACGAGCAGTACTTC. The encoded protein is CAWSPGSYEQYF.

CDR3 sequence (DNA): TGTGCCAGCAGTTGGGGGGGGACCACAGATACGCAGTATTTT. It codes for CASSWGGTTDTQYF. The J gene is TRBJ2-3, the V gene TRBV27; 7 nucleotides line up with TRBD2. The CDR3 is 14 residues long. With V trimmed by 4 bases and J by 2 bases, 3 bases remained unmatched. Germline assignment: CDR1 MNHEY and CDR2 SMNVEV (reference sequence).

The chain couples TRBV28 to TRBJ2-2, with TRBD1 matching over 7 bases. The CDR3 has 14 amino acids. The V gene's germline CDR1 is MDHEN and CDR2 SYDVKM. The V segment lost 7 bases and the J segment 5 bases; nucleotides outside the gene matches: 7. CDR3 coding DNA: TGTGCCAGCAAGAATTCAGGGGGTACCGGGGAGCTGTTTTTT. Translating it yields CASKNSGGTGELFF. The whole variable domain, filled in from reference TRBV28 and TRBJ2-2, reads DVKVTQSSRYLVKRTGEKVFLECVQDMDHENMFWYRQDPGLGLRLIYFSYDVKMKEKGDIPEGYSVSREKKERFSLILESASTNQTSMYLCASKNSGGTGELFFGEGSRLTVL.

This clone has more than one count but fewer than ten. The chain couples TRBV7-2 to TRBJ1-2, with D possibly being TRBD1 (5 bases). This CDR3 spans 14 amino acids. The germline V gene encodes CDR1 SGHTA and CDR2 FQGNSA. V was clipped by 1 base and J by 3 bases, with 9 bases between them. The CDR3 DNA is TGTGCCAGCAGCTTAGGCTCAGGGCACTATGGCTACACCTTC. Protein sequence: CASSLGSGHYGYTF.

This rearrangement joins TRBV19 to TRBJ1-2; 7 bases are shared with TRBD1. Germline-derived CDR1 and CDR2 are LNHDA and SQIVND (reference sequence). The CDR3 sequence is 14 residues long. V lost 8 bases to trimming and J lost 4 bases; unmatched junction nucleotides: 10. The CDR3 reads CASSMGDRAYGYTF. The CDR3 nucleotides read TGTGCCAGTTCCATGGGCGACAGGGCCTATGGCTACACCTTC.

The genes are TRBV6-4 and TRBJ1-5; D uncertain. CDR3 length equals 14 residues. V gave up 3 bases and J gave up 7 bases, with 13 bases separating them. CDR1 MRHNA and CDR2 SNTAGT come from the germline V gene. Here the CDR3 reads CASSETGGLQPQHF. CDR3 sequence (DNA): TGTGCCAGCAGTGAAACGGGAGGGTTGCAGCCCCAGCATTTT.

The chain couples TRBV19 to TRBJ1-5; tentative D call: TRBD1 (6 bases). This CDR3 is 18 amino acids long. Trimming removed 4 bases from V and 0 bases from J, with 19 bases in between. CDR1 is LNHDA and CDR2 is SQIVND in the germline V gene (reference sequence). CDR3 in DNA: TGTGCCAGTAGTACCCCCCAAAGGGGACACTATAGCAATCAGCCCCAGCATTTT. As protein: CASSTPQRGHYSNQPQHF. Full variable domain (outside the CDR3, taken from reference TRBV19 and TRBJ1-5): DGGITQSPKYLFRKEGQNVTLSCEQNLNHDAMYWYRQDPGQGLRLIYYSQIVNDFQKGDIAEGYSVSREKKESFPLTVTSAQKNPTAFYLCASSTPQRGHYSNQPQHFGDGTRLSIL.

The J gene is TRBJ1-1, the V gene TRBV5-1, with no clear D. The germline V and J ends were trimmed by 5 bases and 0 bases, with 8 bases remaining between them. Germline CDR1 SGHRS, CDR2 YFSETQ. The CDR3 has 13 amino acids. The CDR3 sequence is CASRIQMNTEAFF. CDR3 sequence (DNA): TGCGCCAGCAGAATACAGATGAACACTGAAGCTTTCTTT.